This is a list of T cell receptor beta chains from one sample in a study of cytomegalovirus exposure and HLA in healthy donors. The protocol was immunoSEQ multiplex PCR, while the TCRdb copy is restricted to in-frame clones and leaves out a portion. The sample includes about 84,000 clones, 55% to 65% seen only once; the top ten take about 15%. The source material was PBMCs. The origin of the receptors is a woman aged 40 to 49 in good health and CMV-seropositive. The CDR3 runs from the conserved cysteine through the conserved F or W.

v_gene	j_gene	CDR3aa
TRBV9	TRBJ2-1	CASSVDNGGPYNEQFF
TRBV30	TRBJ2-1	CAWSVAGGLYNEQFF
TRBV5-1	TRBJ2-2	CASSLSWNTGELFF
TRBV5-4	TRBJ1-1	CASSSRTGRNTEAFF
TRBV10-2	TRBJ2-1	CASTASGLYNEQFF
TRBV27	TRBJ1-5	CASSSIRTLGTSNQPQHF
TRBV27	TRBJ1-1	CASSFSSLMNTEAFF
TRBV7-2	TRBJ2-5	CASSLSVQGKYF
TRBV7-8	TRBJ1-5	CASSLGRGRNQPQHF
TRBV18	TRBJ1-4	CASSSTNEKLFF
TRBV5-1	TRBJ1-1	CASSLVIGGDTEAFF
TRBV28	TRBJ1-5	CASSWTGVRQPQHF
TRBV27	TRBJ1-1	CASSLGQNTEAFF
TRBV7-2	TRBJ1-1	CASSLGGKVPEAFF
TRBV25-1	TRBJ1-1	CASSDPKGADEAFF
TRBV10-3	TRBJ2-2	CAISGQGNTGELFF
TRBV6-6	TRBJ2-7	CASSVIAGGTSYEQYF
TRBV13	TRBJ2-3	CASSLGRLRGRGDTQYF
TRBV2	TRBJ1-4	CASRQQGAPGEKLFF
TRBV27	TRBJ2-7	CASSPTGGAYVGSYEQYF
TRBV29-1	TRBJ2-6	CSVEDQGALGANVLTF
TRBV18	TRBJ2-1	CASSSGLANEQFF
TRBV28	TRBJ2-7	CASSFNPQSPAYEQYF
TRBV29-1	TRBJ2-1	CSVEPGTGHEQFF
TRBV2	TRBJ1-5	CASSEGGFNGQPQHF